This T cell receptor beta chain appears in the sequencing data of a study of radiation and T cells in renal cell carcinoma (dated by TCRdb to about 2020). Background for the entire study: A total of approximately 53 samples underwent TCR beta sequencing, made up of about 26 tumors and some 27 peripheral blood samples. Across all 55 or so samples, several million unique CDR3 nucleotide sequences encoding approximately 3,000,000 unique CDR3 amino acid sequences were identified. Overall study outcomes, separate from this receptor: The single-armed trial design could not address effects of radiation dose or scheduling on the TCR repertoire. Compared with control tumors, irradiated tumors had a greater number of dominant CDR3 motifs, and those motifs took up a bigger portion of the repertoire. Compared with controls, irradiated tumors had higher TCR clonality, as the top 100 clonotypes made up an average of roughly 54% of the repertoire, versus about 40% in nephrectomy-only tumors. Only small tumor regions of around 0.94 g were available, so intratumoral heterogeneity was not captured. Because pretreatment tumor biopsies were not available, the baseline intratumoral presence of clonotypes could not be determined. Top tumor clonotypes rose in blood from baseline to 2 weeks post-radiation, then contracted by 4 weeks, suggesting transient expansion of tumor-resident clones.

TCR beta libraries were generated from genomic DNA with the immunoSEQ kit, following the manufacturer's recommendations. Library preparation used a first multiplex PCR with proprietary primers, then a second PCR adding unique barcodes, with bead cleanups after each round. A kit-provided positive control reaction and a negative control reaction were included in every sample batch. The final libraries were assessed on an Agilent 4200 TapeStation D1000 ScreenTape, pooled by volume, and quantified by qPCR. Sequencing was performed on an Illumina NextSeq500 using a MidOutput 150-cycle cartridge, with 156 Read1 cycles, 15 Index1 cycles, and the kit custom primers. The pooled library was loaded at approximately 1.1 pM with a roughly 22% PhiX control spike-in. Per the authors' processing: Vendor-processed data were analyzed in R, with a clonotype defined as all T cells sharing the same CDR3 nucleotide sequence. In the clone abundance analyses, frequencies in each sample were normalized to that sample's 10,000 most abundant clones. Before analysis, public T cell clones were removed, and these numbered fewer than five per sample on average. The dominant motif analysis was done with ImmunoMap using the PAM10 matrix, a gap penalty of 30, and a homology threshold of 0.3, and motifs with a cumulative frequency of at least 0.01 were considered dominant. An abundance difference of at least 32-fold between compartments was the criterion for calling clonotypes tumor-enriched or baseline blood-enriched. Tumor-blood repertoire similarity was measured with the Baroni-Urbani and Buser coefficient, and groups were compared using two-tailed Wilcoxon tests in R. The table was pulled from immuneACCESS by TCRdb, which kept in-frame rearrangements only. Such tables lose some clones; where checked, under half of the loss comes from unresolved V genes, and the rest has no known cause. V and J calls and clone size are copied from that table; D and trimming were computed from the DNA. This sample has around 12,000 clones in its table, and 25% to 35% of those were observed once. The biggest ten clones account for 15% of the sample.

The time point label, read with the paper, signifies: tumor resected at nephrectomy. The treatment or condition label on this specimen signifies: 15 Gy SBRT to primary tumor, nephrectomy 4 weeks later. The samples were obtained from a clinical trial, where primary renal cell carcinomas were treated with 15 Gy stereotactic body radiation therapy and then removed by nephrectomy 4 weeks afterward. Renal cell carcinoma with clear cell pathology was present in all patients. Tumor processing involved mechanical dissociation, digestion with collagenase/hyaluronidase at 37 degrees C, handling in gentleMACS C tubes, and storage in liquid nitrogen. The QIAamp DNA Blood Mini Kit (Qiagen) was used to prepare genomic DNA for TCR sequencing. The analyses included only samples that passed all quality control checks. From cysteine to phenylalanine, the CDR3 is 15 amino acids long. This entry keeps only the CDR3 DNA: 45 bases, framed from base 1. V loses 0 bases, J loses 4 bases, and the germline ends lie 12 bases apart. For CDR1 and CDR2, the germline V gene lists SGDLS and YYNGEE.

Notes on this clone: Its antigen is not yet known. No much larger clone exists at a distance of one base, and base qualities are not known.

The receptor's source is a man aged 55 to 69 with renal cell carcinoma. The V and J genes are TRBV9 and TRBJ2-3; TRBD1 is a weak D gene call, 6 bases matching. The sequences come from tumor tissue, collected from a patient whose treatment included radiotherapy and nephrectomy. The nucleotide sequence is given as TGTGCCAGCAGCGTAGACAGGGCGGAGGCAGATACGCAGTATTTT. The encoded protein is CASSVDRAEADTQYF.